Below, 26 T cell receptor beta chains from the same sample are listed, as sequenced in a study of blood T cell repertoires in COVID-19. Libraries were prepared by immunoSEQ multiplex PCR; TCRdb keeps only in-frame clonotypes and omits some of them. The top ten hold nearly 45% of the sample, which has about 44,000 clones, 84% seen once. The sample consisted of peripheral blood. The receptors stem from a human donor in a cohort sampled during active COVID-19.

J is TRBJ1-4 and V is TRBV3-1 (or the pseudogene TRBV3-2); D unclear. Germline-derived CDR1 and CDR2 are LGHDT and YNNKEL (reference sequence). This CDR3 is 13 amino acids long. The CDR3 reads CACGRSTNEKLFF. The CDR3 nucleotides read TGTGCGTGCGGGCGGTCAACTAATGAAAAACTGTTTTTT.

The chain combines TRBV6-6 with TRBJ1-1; D gene ambiguous. The germline V gene has CDR1 MNHNY and CDR2 SVGAGI (reference sequence). The CDR3 has 10 amino acids. With 5 bases removed from V and 7 bases from J, the gap between germline ends came to 5 bases. This CDR3 reads CASSGHEAFF. The CDR3 region has the DNA TGTGCCAGCAGTGGCCATGAAGCTTTCTTT.

This rearrangement joins TRBV25-1 to TRBJ1-1; 8 bases align to TRBD1. The V gene's germline CDR1 is MGHDK and CDR2 SYGVNS. The CDR3 length is 16 residues. V lost 7 bases to trimming and J lost 2 bases; unmatched junction nucleotides: 12. CDR3: CASTRTGYGRNTEAFF. CDR3 bases: TGTGCCAGCACTAGGACAGGGTACGGGAGAAACACTGAAGCTTTCTTT.

V usage is TRBV28 and J usage is TRBJ1-4; TRBD1 agrees at 10 bases. J lost 8 bases, V lost 3 bases, and 6 bases had no gene match. Looked up from germline, CDR1 is MDHEN and CDR2 is SYDVKM. This CDR3 is built from 15 residues. The CDR3 DNA sequence: TGTGCCAGCAGTTTTCCCGGGACAGGGGTCGAAAAACTGTTTTTT. Translating gives CASSFPGTGVEKLFF.

The chain employs TRBV7-9 and TRBJ2-2; maybe TRBD1 (5 bases). In germline, CDR1 is SEHNR, CDR2 FQNEAQ (reference sequence). V was cut by 7 bases and J by 1 base, with 7 bases left in between. This CDR3 region has 13 residues. CDR3 DNA sequence: TGTGCCAGCACCCAGGGGAACACCGGGGAGCTGTTTTTT. Translation gives CASTQGNTGELFF. Using reference TRBV7-9 and TRBJ2-2 for the parts outside the CDR3, the full variable domain is DTGVSQNPRHKITKRGQNVTFRCDPISEHNRLYWYRQTLGQGPEFLTYFQNEAQLEKSRLLSDRFSAERPKGSFSTLEIQRTEQGDSAMYLCASTQGNTGELFFGEGSRLTVL.

This sequence joins TRBV24-1 and TRBJ2-3; 7 bases line up with TRBD1. Germline lookup yields CDR1 KGHDR and CDR2 SFDVKD. V was pared by 4 bases and J by 0 bases, with 3 bases of the junction left unmatched. This CDR3 comprises 15 residues. The chain's CDR3 is CATSENRGSTDTQYF. The CDR3 nucleotides are TGTGCCACCAGTGAAAACAGGGGCAGCACAGATACGCAGTATTTT.

This chain links TRBV6-2 or TRBV6-3 with TRBJ2-1, with a possible D match to TRBD2 (7 bases). Trimming cost V 2 bases and J 4 bases, with 27 bases left between them. There are 20 residues in the CDR3. Looked up from germline, CDR1 is MNHEY and CDR2 is SVGEGT. In DNA form, the CDR3 reads TGTGCCAGCAGTTACAAGGGGGGGAGTCCAACGCGCCCCTCTTACAATGAGCAGTTCTTC. Translating it yields CASSYKGGSPTRPSYNEQFF.

This sequence joins TRBV25-1 and TRBJ2-4; 7 bases line up with TRBD1. In germline, CDR1 is MGHDK, CDR2 SYGVNS. After removal of 4 bases from V and 3 bases from J, the junction contained 9 bases not matched to a gene. The CDR3 consists of 16 residues. The CDR3 loop is CASSASRGYGKNIQYF. In DNA form, the CDR3 reads TGTGCCAGCAGTGCATCCAGGGGGTATGGCAAAAACATTCAGTACTTC.

This clone was seen a single time. The J gene is TRBJ2-2, the V gene TRBV6-5; possibly TRBD2 for D (6 bases). Trimming removed 6 bases at V and 7 bases at J, with 15 bases between. This CDR3 spans 14 amino acids. Germline-derived CDR1 and CDR2 are MNHEY and SVGAGI. This CDR3 is CASSWDLVGGELFF. The CDR3 DNA follows: TGTGCCAGCAGCTGGGACTTGGTAGGCGGGGAGCTGTTTTTT.

Here the CDR3 DNA reads TGTGCCAGCAGCTTGGGCACAGCCGATCAGCCCCAGCATTTT. Translated: CASSLGTADQPQHF. The chain joins TRBV5-5 to TRBJ1-5, with unresolved D. Germline loops: CDR1 SGHKS, CDR2 YYEKEE (reference sequence). Deletions cut 0 bases from V and 5 bases from J, with 9 bases between. The CDR3 is 14 residues long.

The rearrangement uses TRBV27 and TRBJ2-1; 7 bases are a match to TRBD1. V gave up 5 bases and J gave up 7 bases; unmatched junction bases: 5. CDR3 length equals 13 residues. The V gene's germline CDR1 is MNHEY and CDR2 SMNVEV (reference sequence). The CDR3 region has the DNA TGTGCCAGCAGTACGGGGACAGCAAATGAGCAGTTCTTC. Translation gives CASSTGTANEQFF.

The chain joins TRBV30 to TRBJ2-7; TRBD1 matches at 7 bases. The CDR3 has 14 amino acids. The V gene end was trimmed by 0 bases and the J gene end by 2 bases; junction bases not matched to a gene: 4. Germline CDR1 is GTSNPN and CDR2 is SVGIG (reference sequence). CDR3 in amino acids: CAWSVATGAYEQYF. CDR3 nucleotides: TGTGCCTGGAGTGTAGCAACAGGGGCCTACGAGCAGTACTTC.

The V gene is TRBV5-5, the J gene TRBJ1-4; D not certain. Trimming left V 5 bases short and J 5 bases short, with 13 bases between. Germline V gene sequence: CDR1 SGHKS, CDR2 YYEKEE (reference sequence). The CDR3 spans 14 residues. The CDR3 loop reads CASSPAVGNEKLFF. CDR3 coding DNA: TGTGCCAGCAGTCCCGCGGTCGGCAATGAAAAACTGTTTTTT.

The rearrangement joins TRBV9 to TRBJ2-2; 11 bases align to TRBD2. CDR3 length equals 16 residues. Losses at the gene ends were 0 bases for V and 7 bases for J; bases not matched to a gene: 5. Germline CDR1 and CDR2: SGDLS and YYNGEE. CDR3 region: CASSVALAGGDGELFF. The CDR3 nucleotides read TGTGCCAGCAGCGTAGCTCTAGCGGGGGGAGACGGGGAGCTGTTTTTT.

This clone has only one observation. This chain connects TRBV18 to TRBJ1-2, with 7 bases fitting TRBD1. Per the germline V gene, CDR1 is KGHSH and CDR2 is LQKENI. CDR3 size: 16 residues. The V and J ends lost 3 bases and 6 bases, in that order; junction bases with no gene match: 13. CDR3: CASSPDEGAHKDGYTF. The CDR3 nucleotides are TGTGCCAGCTCACCTGACGAGGGGGCGCATAAGGATGGCTACACCTTC.

The chain joins TRBV4-2 to TRBJ1-6, with D possibly TRBD1 on 5 matching bases. Germline CDR1 reads LGHNA; CDR2 reads YNFKEQ. The CDR3 length is 16 residues. V was clipped by 1 base and J by 2 bases, with 9 bases between them. The DNA for the CDR3 is TGTGCCAGCAGCCAAGTAATAGGGGCCTATAATTCACCCCTCCACTTT. Translating it yields CASSQVIGAYNSPLHF.

This clone was counted a few times. V usage is TRBV27 and J usage is TRBJ2-1; D is unclear. The CDR3 extends over 14 amino acids. Germline V gene lookup returns CDR1 MNHEY and CDR2 SMNVEV (reference sequence). Trimming took 0 bases from V and 5 from J, leaving 8 bases between them. This CDR3 is CASSLSSPNNEQFF. The CDR3 nucleotides are TGTGCCAGCAGTTTATCGAGTCCTAACAATGAGCAGTTCTTC.

V is TRBV4-3 and J is TRBJ1-6; tentative D call: TRBD1 (5 bases). V lost 2 bases to trimming and J lost 4 bases, with 15 bases between them. Germline V CDR1 and CDR2: LGHNA, YSLEER. This CDR3 region has 17 residues. In DNA, the CDR3 is TGCGCCAGCAGCCAATCTGGGGGGAAGAGGTATAATTCACCCCTCCACTTT. It is translated as CASSQSGGKRYNSPLHF.

This clone was observed a handful of times. The chain employs TRBV30 and TRBJ1-6, with 11 bases lining up with TRBD1. After removal of 3 bases from V and 10 bases from J, the junction contained 17 bases not matched to a gene. This CDR3 region has 18 residues. Per the germline V gene, CDR1 is GTSNPN and CDR2 is SVGIG (reference sequence). CDR3 sequence: CAWRGDRGTLGPGSPLHF. The CDR3 DNA is TGTGCCTGGAGAGGGGACAGGGGGACCCTAGGGCCCGGCTCACCCCTCCACTTT.

The rearrangement links TRBV28 to TRBJ1-5; no clear D gene. Trimming shortened V by 3 bases and J by 0 bases, and 12 bases separated the two germline ends. This CDR3 has 16 amino acids. Germline loops: CDR1 MDHEN, CDR2 SYDVKM. In DNA, the CDR3 is TGTGCCAGCAGTTTCCCCCGACAAGCTAGCAATCAGCCCCAGCATTTT. Translating it yields CASSFPRQASNQPQHF.

The genes are TRBV15 and TRBJ2-3; 9 bases line up with TRBD1. The germline gives CDR1 LNHNV, CDR2 YYDKDF (reference sequence). CDR3 size: 16 residues. J gave up 5 bases and V 0 bases, and 6 bases lay outside the gene matches. CDR3 coding DNA: TGTGCCACCAGCAGAGATAGGGGACAGGGTAGAGATACGCAGTATTTT. Residues: CATSRDRGQGRDTQYF. Supplemented by reference TRBV15 and TRBJ2-3, the full variable domain reads DAMVIQNPRYQVTQFGKPVTLSCSQTLNHNVMYWYQQKSSQAPKLLFHYYDKDFNNEADTPDNFQSRRPNTSFCFLDIRSPGLGDTAMYLCATSRDRGQGRDTQYFGPGTRLTVL.

The rearrangement joins TRBV5-6 to TRBJ1-2, with D possibly matching TRBD1 (6 bases). The CDR3 has 12 residues. V lost 4 bases and J 8 bases, leaving 12 bases between the germline ends. In germline, CDR1 is SGHDT, CDR2 YYEEEE. CDR3: CASSRGGGGYTF. The CDR3 coding sequence is TGTGCCAGCAGCCGGGGAGGGGGAGGCTACACCTTC.

The chain recombines TRBV5-4 with TRBJ2-1; no definite D call. Germline CDR1 is SGHNT and CDR2 is YYREEE (reference sequence). The CDR3 consists of 16 residues. Trimming took off 0 bases at V and 0 bases at J, with 10 bases between the two ends. The CDR3 spells CASSLASTGSYNEQFF. In DNA form, the CDR3 reads TGTGCCAGCAGCTTGGCCTCGACGGGCTCCTACAATGAGCAGTTCTTC.

The chain employs TRBV6-2 or TRBV6-3 and TRBJ1-2; 8 positions agree with TRBD1. After removal of 2 bases from V and 4 bases from J, the junction contained 18 bases not matched to a gene. The CDR3 is 19 residues long. The germline CDR1 and CDR2 sequences are MNHEY and SVGEGT. The CDR3 loop reads CASSYHAWSGGLGSYGYTF. CDR3 coding DNA: TGTGCCAGCAGTTACCACGCTTGGTCAGGGGGCCTCGGTTCCTATGGCTACACCTTC.

The chain has TRBV7-2 and TRBJ2-1; tentative D call: TRBD2 (7 bases). CDR1 and CDR2 from the germline V gene are SGHTA and FQGNSA. The germline V and J ends were trimmed by 5 bases and 3 bases, with 14 bases remaining between them. The CDR3 is made up of 15 amino acids. The CDR3: CASSISGGHYNEQFF. The CDR3, as DNA: TGTGCCAGCAGCATCTCCGGGGGGCACTACAATGAGCAGTTCTTC.

A single count supports this clone. Written as DNA, the CDR3 is TGTGCCAGCAGCTTAGAGGGGGGGGCCCAAGAGACCCAGTACTTC. This gives the protein CASSLEGGAQETQYF. This chain links TRBV11-2 with TRBJ2-5; TRBD2 is a possible D gene (7 bases). The CDR3 contains 15 residues. V lost 0 bases, J lost 1 base, and 9 bases lay in between. The V gene's germline CDR1 is SGHAT and CDR2 FQNNGV.